This TCR beta chain was captured by sequencing in a study of cytomegalovirus exposure and HLA in healthy donors. V was shortened by 1 base and J by 0 bases, with 10 bases between the two germline ends. Germline CDR1 is MGHRA and CDR2 is YSYEKL. The CDR3 runs 17 residues. In the case of this clone: Antigen specificity is unknown.

Overall study results and limits: TCR beta chains associated with HLA were, in a later analysis, more clonally expanded than equally common others. One variant, a missense change in DCLRE1C, was linked in a later analysis to TCR beta V- and J-gene trimming.

Both 60 Vbeta primers and 13 Jbeta primers went into the PCR. Using immunoSEQ multiplex PCR, the repertoire was profiled, and TCRdb retains in-frame clones only, with some absent. This repertoire shows under 250,000 clones, about 81% found once; its top ten account for roughly 7.4%. Participants comprised healthy donors of bone marrow. The source is a woman in her sixties in good health and CMV-seropositive. The sample taken for sequencing was PBMCs. V is TRBV4-1 and J is TRBJ2-6; D not certain. The CDR3 nucleotides are TGCGCCAGCAGCCAAGGTCAGGTCAGCTCTGGGGCCAACGTCCTGACTTTC. This gives the protein CASSQGQVSSGANVLTF.